This T cell receptor beta chain was documented in a study of blood T cell repertoires in COVID-19. About the study: The United States, Italy and Spain provided the acute and convalescent COVID-19 samples. T cells, B-cell-depleted T cells, or PBMCs supplied cDNA or gDNA.

Measured with immunoSEQ multiplex PCR; TCRdb has only the in-frame clones, and not every one. The sample lists about 170,000 clones, around four fifths occurring once. This clone was seen just once. During active infection, Seattle patients enrolled and were then monitored through disease. The source material was peripheral blood. This receptor was taken from a woman older than 75 with COVID-19, enrolled during active disease.

The CDR3 DNA reads TGTGCCAGCAGCGGATTACGGGGGAAACTGTTTTTT. Translated, it gives CASSGLRGKLFF. The rearrangement joins TRBV11-2 to TRBJ1-4; TRBD1 is a possible D gene (5 bases). Germline values: CDR1 SGHAT, CDR2 FQNNGV. V lost 5 bases to trimming and J lost 11 bases, with 12 bases between them. CDR3 length equals 12 residues.